This T cell receptor (beta chain) was obtained from a study of T cells after yellow fever vaccination. Study at large: Low-cell-number fractions underwent preparation using SMART-Seq v4 Ultra Low Input. General study points: Weaker overall, the secondary response nonetheless peaked faster (day 5 versus 15).

The V gene's germline CDR1 is MDHEN and CDR2 SYDVKM. Trimming took 6 bases from V and 3 from J; bases not matched to a gene: 2. The CDR3 extends over 14 amino acids. This clonotype was observed at least ten times. The antigen is undetermined. TCRdb itself ran the 5' RACE reads through MiXCR, one entry per CDR3 protein. The data hold 100,000 to 150,000 distinct CDR3 sequences, with 7.4% observed a single time. V gene TRBV28 combines with J gene TRBJ1-2; 12 nucleotides match TRBD1. The material sequenced was CD4+ T cells sorted from PBMCs, taken less than 11 days after the first yellow fever vaccination. This receptor was identified in a man aged 18 to 30 who received the YFV17D yellow fever vaccine. The CDR3 DNA follows: TGTGCCAGCAGCGGGACAGGGGGCGACTATGGCTACACCTTC. Its protein product is CASSGTGGDYGYTF.